One sample yielded the 14 T cell receptor beta chains listed below, sequenced in a study of T cell responses to AZD1222 COVID-19 vaccine. Clones were sequenced by immunoSEQ multiplex PCR, and TCRdb holds only the in-frame ones, with some missing. The sample shows about 55,000 clones, around 85% of them seen only once. The source was peripheral blood, collected on day 0 of AZD1222 vaccination. These receptors all come from an adult in good health.

Only a few counts were recorded for this clone. The genes are TRBV4-3 and TRBJ2-5; no definite D call. Germline V CDR1 and CDR2: LGHNA, YSLEER. The CDR3 contains 13 residues. V was trimmed by 1 base and J by 2 bases, leaving 5 bases between them. For the CDR3, the DNA is TGCGCCAGCAGCCAAGCACATCAAGAGACCCAGTACTTC. Amino acid sequence: CASSQAHQETQYF.

V gene TRBV24-1 combines with J gene TRBJ1-1; D is uncertain. The CDR3 length is 13 residues. The germline gives CDR1 KGHDR, CDR2 SFDVKD. V lost 0 bases to trimming and J lost 10 bases, with 11 bases between them. The CDR3 here is CATSDLPLVGAFF. The CDR3 DNA sequence: TGTGCCACCAGTGATTTGCCCCTAGTCGGAGCTTTCTTT.

The V and J genes are TRBV6-4 and TRBJ2-2; 8 bases are shared with TRBD2. V was clipped by 3 bases and J by 5 bases; unmatched bases: 8. The CDR3 consists of 16 residues. The germline V gene has CDR1 MRHNA and CDR2 SNTAGT. The CDR3 here is CASSEGAGDVTGELFF. CDR3 nucleotides: TGTGCCAGCAGTGAGGGAGCGGGAGATGTAACCGGGGAGCTGTTTTTT.

This clone was seen only once. The rearrangement links TRBV18 to TRBJ2-1; tentatively, D is TRBD2 (6 bases). The CDR3 contains 14 residues. Germline CDR1 is KGHSH and CDR2 is LQKENI. Trimming cost V 8 bases and J 9 bases, with 20 bases left between them. The CDR3 coding sequence is TGTGCCAGCCTATACACGGGAGATGCGGCTGAGCAGTTCTTC. Its translation: CASLYTGDAAEQFF. Variable domain in full (rest from reference TRBV18 and TRBJ2-1): NAGVMQNPRHLVRRRGQEARLRCSPMKGHSHVYWYRQLPEEGLKFMVYLQKENIIDESGMPKERFSAEFPKEGPSILRIQQVVRGDSAAYFCASLYTGDAAEQFFGPGTRLTVL.

The V gene is TRBV5-4, the J gene TRBJ2-3, with 15 bases lining up with TRBD2. Germline V gene data show CDR1 as SGHNT and CDR2 as YYREEE (reference sequence). The V segment lost 4 bases and the J segment 5 bases; nucleotides outside the gene matches: 5. The length of the CDR3 is 16 residues. In DNA, the CDR3 is TGTGCCAGCAGCCAGGGACTAGCGGGAGGAGAAGATACGCAGTATTTT. It codes for CASSQGLAGGEDTQYF.

This clone has just one count. The V and J genes are TRBV7-9 and TRBJ2-7, with D perhaps matching TRBD2 (6 bases). Trimming removed 5 bases at V and 0 bases at J, with 11 bases between. Germline CDR1 is SEHNR and CDR2 is FQNEAQ (reference sequence). The CDR3 is 14 residues long. DNA for the CDR3: TGTGCCAGCAGCACCCGGGACTTCTCCTACGAGCAGTACTTC. It translates to CASSTRDFSYEQYF.

The rearrangement joins TRBV29-1 to TRBJ1-2; D might be TRBD1 (5 bases). V shed 0 bases and J shed 6 bases, with 14 bases lying between them. Germline V gives CDR1 SQVTM, CDR2 ANQGSEA. CDR3 length: 14 residues. CDR3 sequence: CSVEDGGGGNGYTF. As DNA, the CDR3 is TGCAGCGTTGAAGATGGGGGTGGTGGGAATGGCTACACCTTC.

This rearrangement joins TRBV7-9 to TRBJ2-5; TRBD2 matches at 7 bases. The CDR3 consists of 15 residues. V shed 4 bases and J 9 bases; nucleotides not matched to a gene: 14. CDR1 and CDR2 from the germline V gene are SEHNR and FQNEAQ (reference sequence). The CDR3: CASSSRTRPQTAQYF. The CDR3 bases are TGTGCCAGCAGCTCGAGGACTAGGCCCCAAACGGCCCAGTACTTC.

The genes are TRBV7-2 and TRBJ2-7, with 9 bases aligning to TRBD2. The V gene end was trimmed by 5 bases and the J gene end by 3 bases; junction bases not matched to a gene: 5. The CDR3 extends over 14 amino acids. Germline V gene lookup returns CDR1 SGHTA and CDR2 FQGNSA. Here the CDR3 DNA reads TGTGCCAGCAGCACCGGACTAGCGCTCTACGAGCAGTACTTC. It yields the protein CASSTGLALYEQYF.

This clone was counted a few times. The chain joins TRBV6-7 to TRBJ1-4, with a possible D match to TRBD1 (6 bases). TRBV6-7 is annotated as an ORF whose role is uncertain. The CDR3 runs 16 residues. V was shortened by 0 bases and J by 6 bases, with 14 bases between the two germline ends. The DNA for the CDR3 is TGTGCCAGCAGTTACTCCTCCAGGGGCGCGGATGAAAAACTGTTTTTT. Protein product: CASSYSSRGADEKLFF.

The chain employs TRBV28 and TRBJ1-5, with D uncertain. The germline V gene encodes CDR1 MDHEN and CDR2 SYDVKM. This CDR3 contains 13 residues. Trimming shortened V by 5 bases and J by 0 bases, and 5 bases separated the two germline ends. The DNA of the CDR3 is TGTGCCAGCAGTCTATATAGCAATCAGCCCCAGCATTTT. Amino acids: CASSLYSNQPQHF.

The chain recombines TRBV7-9 with TRBJ2-2, with 11 bases lining up with TRBD2. This CDR3 is built from 16 residues. Germline CDR1 and CDR2: SEHNR and FQNEAQ (reference sequence). With 6 bases clipped from V and 4 bases from J, the junction kept 7 bases outside the gene matches. CDR3 in amino acids: CASRLAGAVGTGELFF. In DNA, the CDR3 is TGTGCCAGCAGACTAGCGGGAGCGGTGGGCACCGGGGAGCTGTTTTTT. Combining the CDR3 with reference TRBV7-9 and TRBJ2-2 gives the whole variable domain DTGVSQNPRHKITKRGQNVTFRCDPISEHNRLYWYRQTLGQGPEFLTYFQNEAQLEKSRLLSDRFSAERPKGSFSTLEIQRTEQGDSAMYLCASRLAGAVGTGELFFGEGSRLTVL.

The sample holds one count of this clone. The chain recombines TRBV21-1 with TRBJ1-1; the D segment call TRBD1 is taken from the table without a DNA check. TRBV21-1 has pseudogene status. The CDR3 runs 15 residues. DNA of the CDR3: TGTGCCAGCAGCAGCGACAGGGTCGAAGACACTGAAGCTTTCTTT. It encodes CASSSDRVEDTEAFF.

The chain is built from TRBV9 and TRBJ2-6; TRBD1 agrees at 7 bases. Trimming at V came to 0 bases and at J to 0 bases, leaving 3 bases not matched to a gene. Germline V lookup: CDR1 SGDLS, CDR2 YYNGEE. The CDR3 spans 17 residues. The chain's CDR3 is CASSVGDSHSGANVLTF. As DNA, the CDR3 is TGTGCCAGCAGCGTAGGGGACAGCCACTCTGGGGCCAACGTCCTGACTTTC.